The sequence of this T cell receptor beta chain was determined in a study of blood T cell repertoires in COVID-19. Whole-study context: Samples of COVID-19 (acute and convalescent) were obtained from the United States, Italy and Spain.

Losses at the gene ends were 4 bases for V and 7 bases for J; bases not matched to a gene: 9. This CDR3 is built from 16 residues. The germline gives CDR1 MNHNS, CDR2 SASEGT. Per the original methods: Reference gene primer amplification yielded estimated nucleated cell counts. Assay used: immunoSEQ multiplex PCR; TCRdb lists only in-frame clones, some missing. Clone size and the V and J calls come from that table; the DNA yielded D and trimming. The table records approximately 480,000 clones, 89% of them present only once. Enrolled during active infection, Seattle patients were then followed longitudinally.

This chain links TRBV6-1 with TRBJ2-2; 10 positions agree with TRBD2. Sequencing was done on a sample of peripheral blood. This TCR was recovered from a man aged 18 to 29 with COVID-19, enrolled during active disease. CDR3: CASSGKLLAGVGELFF. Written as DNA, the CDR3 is TGTGCCAGCAGTGGGAAACTGCTAGCGGGGGTCGGGGAGCTGTTTTTT.